This TCR beta chain derives from a study of T cells in localized non-small cell lung cancer (dated by TCRdb to 2018 to 2021). For the study in its entirety: The study analyzed T cell repertoires of 200 to 300 early-stage NSCLC patients, comparing tumors and uninvolved tumor-adjacent lungs. The cohort comprised roughly 230 treatment-naïve NSCLC patients with resected, localized lung tumors. The mean age of the NSCLC patients was roughly 70 years, with roughly 120 men and over 100 women. What the study reported, not specific to this receptor: Because the study design was exploratory, TCR variables were selected using unadjusted p-values without false-discovery rate correction. Multi-region tumor sequencing was not performed, so intratumor heterogeneity could not be excluded. Higher T cell density in blood was associated with longer overall survival, whereas higher clonality in adjacent lung was associated with shorter survival. A median of approximately 57 of the top 100 tumor clones were detected in paired uninvolved adjacent lung, and around 30 of these tumor clones were also found among the top 100 clones of the paired uninvolved adjacent lung. The highest T cell clonality was observed in uninvolved tumor-adjacent lung, where clonality exceeded that of tumor, suggesting that antigenic responses were more focused in uninvolved tumor-adjacent lung.

At diagnosis, peripheral blood, uninvolved tumor-adjacent lung and tumor were collected and were preserved as a mix of fresh-frozen and FFPE material. For TCR repertoire profiling, blood samples were analyzed as peripheral blood mononuclear cells. The immunoSEQ Assay was used to sequence TCR beta CDR3 regions from DNA. On the authors' methods: T cell density was computed as TCR beta template counts normalized to usable DNA estimated by amplifying housekeeping genes. Using the preseqR package, richness was estimated by extrapolating to 120,000 templates for tissue samples and 400,000 templates for PBMC samples. Clonality was defined by subtracting Pielou's evenness from one. Differential abundance testing on productive amino-acid clonotypes, with a minimum total count of 5 and an alpha of 0.1, was used to identify tissue-enriched TCRs. The Jaccard Index and the Morisita Overlap Index were used to measure how much the repertoires overlapped between compartments. GLIPH grouped TCR beta CDR3s together with public tetramer-defined viral CDR3s, and a viral motif had to include at least three viral sequences and show V-gene enrichment. In TCRdb, the immuneACCESS table is reduced to in-frame sequences with V and J assigned. These tables do not hold every clone; where another copy was compared, an unresolved V gene accounts for under half, and the others remain unexplained. Clonal size and the V and J genes are those of that table, whereas D and trimming came from the DNA. This sample comprises 100,000 to 150,000 clones, roughly 90% of them detected only once. The leading ten clones occupy approximately 1.5% of the sample.

Points on this clone: The antigen this receptor binds is unknown. Qualities for individual bases were not recorded, and no much larger clone is one base off.

CDR1 SGHDT and CDR2 YYEEEE were looked up in the germline V gene. At the junction V is shortened by 0 bases and J by 10 bases, with 11 bases in between. CDR3 length: 13 amino acids, cysteine to phenylalanine. The DNA shown is the 39-base CDR3, in frame from base 1. The chain is encoded by TRBV5-6 joined to TRBJ2-1; the D segment might be TRBD1 or TRBD2, since each matches 6 bases. The material was peripheral blood, obtained before any cancer treatment. This sequence originates from a female donor older than 55 with stage I lung adenocarcinoma. The DNA reads TGTGCCAGCAGCTTGGTCGGGGGCGTAGAGCAGTTCTTC. Translated, this gives CASSLVGGVEQFF.